Listed here are 9 T cell receptor beta chains from one sample, sequenced in a study of cytomegalovirus exposure and HLA in healthy donors. PCR used 60 Vbeta primers and 13 Jbeta primers. Method: immunoSEQ multiplex PCR; TCRdb's copy keeps in-frame clones and lacks some. The sample lists 150,000 to 200,000 clones; around 62% were seen once. The material sequenced was PBMCs. All receptors derive from a man aged 40-49 years in good health and CMV-seronegative.

The chain uses TRBV13 and TRBJ1-6, with D possibly being TRBD1 (5 bases). Trimming pared 5 bases from V and 0 bases from J, leaving 14 bases between. From germline, CDR1 is PRHDT and CDR2 FYEKMQ (reference sequence). This CDR3 region has 17 residues. The CDR3 protein is CASSRGTSSSYNSPLHF. CDR3 DNA sequence: TGTGCCAGCAGCCGGGGGACCTCAAGCTCCTATAATTCACCCCTCCACTTT.

The genes are TRBV5-4 and TRBJ1-1; TRBD1 agrees at 9 bases. The CDR3 is made up of 15 amino acids. V lost 4 bases to trimming and J lost 6 bases; unmatched junction nucleotides: 10. The germline CDR1 and CDR2 sequences are SGHNT and YYREEE (reference sequence). The CDR3 sequence is CASSLQGARVAEAFF. The CDR3 region has the DNA TGTGCCAGCAGCCTACAGGGGGCTCGTGTCGCTGAAGCTTTCTTT.

This clone was observed a handful of times. V and J are TRBV30 and TRBJ1-1, with D unresolved. CDR3 length equals 14 residues. Trimming stripped 3 bases from V and 2 bases from J, with 13 bases between. CDR1 is GTSNPN, CDR2 SVGIG, per germline (reference sequence). This CDR3 is CAWSTGIINTEAFF. DNA of the CDR3: TGTGCCTGGAGCACGGGAATCATAAACACTGAAGCTTTCTTT. The full variable domain, completed using reference TRBV30 and TRBJ1-1, is SQTIHQWPATLVQPVGSPLSLECTVEGTSNPNLYWYRQAAGRGLQLLFYSVGIGQISSEVPQNLSASRPQDRQFILSSKKLLLSDSGFYLCAWSTGIINTEAFFGQGTRLTVV.

The chain carries TRBV6-4 and TRBJ2-1; 9 nucleotides align to TRBD1. The CDR3 is 15 residues long. The V and J ends lost 3 bases and 7 bases, in that order; junction bases with no gene match: 7. Germline lookup yields CDR1 MRHNA and CDR2 SNTAGT. The CDR3, as DNA: TGTGCCAGCAGTGATTGGGACAGGGATAGAAATGAGCAGTTCTTC. This sequence encodes CASSDWDRDRNEQFF.

The chain joins TRBV7-2 to TRBJ2-5; 9 bases are a match to TRBD2. The CDR3 is made up of 15 amino acids. Germline V CDR1 and CDR2: SGHTA, FQGNSA. With V trimmed by 5 bases and J by 7 bases, 11 bases remained unmatched. The CDR3 bases are TGTGCCAGCAGCCCCAGACTAGCGGCCCCCCGGACCCAGTACTTC. As protein: CASSPRLAAPRTQYF.

The V call is TRBV7-2, the J call TRBJ2-7; 10 nucleotides match TRBD2. CDR1 SGHTA and CDR2 FQGNSA come from the germline V gene. The CDR3 extends over 13 amino acids. V trimming: 3 bases; J trimming: 9 bases; junction bases outside the gene matches: 5. CDR3 in amino acids: CASSFEREGGQYF. The CDR3 nucleotides read TGTGCCAGCAGCTTCGAGCGGGAGGGCGGGCAGTACTTC. The whole variable domain, filled in from reference TRBV7-2 and TRBJ2-7, reads GAGVSQSPSNKVTEKGKDVELRCDPISGHTALYWYRQSLGQGLEFLIYFQGNSAPDKSGLPSDRFSAERTGGSVSTLTIQRTQQEDSAVYLCASSFEREGGQYFGPGTRLTVT.

The chain carries TRBV4-1 and TRBJ1-1, with D perhaps matching TRBD1 (6 bases). The CDR3 is made up of 15 amino acids. The V gene's germline CDR1 is MGHRA and CDR2 YSYEKL. Trimming took off 2 bases at V and 6 bases at J, with 16 bases between the two ends. This CDR3 is CASSQKEGTGSEAFF. Written as DNA, the CDR3 is TGCGCCAGCAGCCAAAAAGAGGGCACAGGGTCTGAAGCTTTCTTT.

This rearrangement joins TRBV11-2 to TRBJ1-1; 9 bases fit TRBD1. V lost 4 bases, J lost 5 bases, and 8 bases stayed unmatched. Germline CDR1 and CDR2: SGHAT and FQNNGV. CDR3 length equals 15 residues. The CDR3 here is CASSSRGTGRTEAFF. The CDR3 bases are TGTGCCAGCAGCTCAAGAGGGACAGGGAGAACTGAAGCTTTCTTT.

Regarding this clone: A read error may produce the germline difference seen at one junction end. The genes are TRBV11-2 and TRBJ2-7; possible D gene TRBD1, 6 bases. CDR1 and CDR2 from the germline V gene are SGHAT and FQNNGV. The CDR3 has 11 residues. The CDR3 loop reads CASSWGHAVGF. The CDR3 nucleotides are TGTGCCAGCAGCTGGGGACACGCGGTTGGTTTC.